This T cell receptor beta chain was retrieved from a study of blood T cell repertoires in COVID-19. The repertoire was sequenced with immunoSEQ multiplex PCR; TCRdb's copy has only in-frame clones and lacks some. The data show 95,000 to 150,000 clones, with roughly 89% seen just once and around 4.2% held by the top ten. CDR1 is SGHNT, CDR2 YENEEA, per germline. This CDR3 has 14 amino acids. Trimming removed 5 bases from V and 5 bases from J; junction bases left unmatched: 4. The material sequenced was peripheral blood. The chain uses TRBV11-3 and TRBJ2-1; 9 nucleotides agree with TRBD2. This clonotype originated in a man aged 40-55 years with acute or convalescent COVID-19. CDR3 nucleotide sequence: TGTGCCAGCAGCGCGACTAGCGGCAACAATGAGCAGTTCTTC. It yields the protein CASSATSGNNEQFF.